This T cell receptor beta chain was profiled in a study of ipilimumab plus nivolumab after autologous stem cell transplantation. Study context: Median doses per patient: 5 ipilimumab, about 8 nivolumab.

CDR3 size: 14 residues. Trimming removed 3 bases from V and 5 bases from J, with 14 bases in between. Germline V lookup: CDR1 KGHSH, CDR2 LQKENI. Assay used: immunoSEQ multiplex PCR; TCRdb lists only in-frame clones, some missing. This sample has around 23,000 clones; 70% to 80% occur once, and the top ten carry more than 20%. In regard to this clone: Different DNA sequences within this sample yield the same CDR3.

Checkpoint therapy with ipilimumab 1 mg/kg began 14 to 28 days after transplant. The sequence was obtained from a male donor with diffuse large B-cell lymphoma. The chain carries TRBV18 and TRBJ2-7, with D tentatively TRBD1 or TRBD2 (6 bases each). The input for sequencing was PBMCs, taken in a trial of ipilimumab plus nivolumab as post-transplant consolidation. CDR3 nucleotides: TGTGCCAGCTCACCGAGGCCGGAGGGGGACGAGCAGTACTTC. Its translation: CASSPRPEGDEQYF.